What follows are 25 T cell receptor beta chains derived from one specimen sequenced in a study of T cell changes during pregnancy in multiple sclerosis. Produced via immunoSEQ multiplex PCR; TCRdb's table is partial and in-frame only. In the table there are under 55,000 clones, over 80% of which are singletons. The sequenced sample was CD4+ T cells from peripheral blood mononuclear cells, obtained in the third trimester of pregnancy. All receptors derive from a female donor with multiple sclerosis, enrolled in a pregnancy study.

The CDR3 nucleotides are TGTGCCAGCAGCTCCCCCCTCGGGGAAGCTTTCTTT. It yields the protein CASSSPLGEAFF. The chain joins TRBV11-2 to TRBJ1-1; no definite D call. Germline loops: CDR1 SGHAT, CDR2 FQNNGV. This CDR3 has 12 residues. The V gene lost 4 bases and the J gene lost 8 bases, with 11 bases spanning the gap.

V gene TRBV11-2 combines with J gene TRBJ2-5; D is possibly TRBD1 (6 bases). V lost 4 bases, J lost 4 bases, and 10 bases lay in between. Germline assignment: CDR1 SGHAT and CDR2 FQNNGV. This CDR3 is 13 amino acids long. The CDR3 here is CASSSGVSETQYF. The CDR3 nucleotides are TGTGCCAGCAGCTCAGGGGTCTCAGAGACCCAGTACTTC.

The chain joins TRBV7-3 to TRBJ2-6; D not certain. V lost 5 bases to trimming and J lost 2 bases, with 13 bases between them. The CDR3 spans 16 residues. The germline gives CDR1 SGHTA, CDR2 FQGTGA. CDR3 residues: CASSPNRVPGANVLTF. The CDR3 coding sequence is TGTGCCAGCAGCCCAAACAGAGTTCCTGGGGCCAACGTCCTGACTTTC.

This rearrangement joins TRBV5-6 to TRBJ1-6, with 7 bases aligning to TRBD1. Germline V gene lookup returns CDR1 SGHDT and CDR2 YYEEEE. V lost 2 bases to trimming and J lost 10 bases; unmatched junction nucleotides: 6. CDR3 size: 14 residues. The CDR3 DNA follows: TGTGCCAGCAGCTTAGACAGGGTTTACTCACCCCTCCACTTT. Translation gives CASSLDRVYSPLHF.

This rearrangement joins TRBV6-6 to TRBJ1-2; possible D gene TRBD1, 5 bases. The V end was cut by 6 bases, the J end by 4 bases, with 15 bases between. Germline CDR1 reads MNHNY; CDR2 reads SVGAGI (reference sequence). The CDR3 length is 14 residues. The DNA for the CDR3 is TGTGCCAGCAGCCACGACAGCACTTTCTATGGCTACACCTTC. Amino acids: CASSHDSTFYGYTF.

The rearrangement joins TRBV7-3 to TRBJ2-3; possibly TRBD2 for D (5 bases). Between the trimmed V and J ends, which lost 2 bases and 0 bases, there was a span of 12 bases. Germline-derived CDR1 and CDR2 are SGHTA and FQGTGA. This CDR3 spans 16 amino acids. DNA for the CDR3: TGTGCCAGCAGCTTAGCGGGCCCCCCGAGCACAGATACGCAGTATTTT. This sequence encodes CASSLAGPPSTDTQYF.

The chain recombines TRBV7-6 with TRBJ2-5, with TRBD2 identical over 8 bases. Germline V gene data show CDR1 as SGHVS and CDR2 as FNYEAQ. The CDR3 length is 16 residues. V lost 1 base and J lost 2; bases outside the gene matches: 6. CDR3 sequence: CASSLGPGGAQETQYF. The DNA of the CDR3 is TGTGCCAGCAGCTTAGGCCCCGGGGGGGCACAAGAGACCCAGTACTTC.

This chain uses TRBV7-3 with TRBJ1-2; D uncertain. From germline, CDR1 is SGHTA and CDR2 FQGTGA. V shed 5 bases and J shed 4 bases, with 20 bases lying between them. The CDR3 consists of 16 residues. The CDR3 sequence is CASSPSKDHFPYGYTF. Here the CDR3 DNA reads TGTGCCAGCAGCCCCTCGAAAGATCACTTTCCCTATGGCTACACCTTC.

The chain uses TRBV5-1 and TRBJ2-7, with D maybe TRBD1 (6 bases). Germline values: CDR1 SGHRS, CDR2 YFSETQ. V was pared by 2 bases and J by 4 bases, with 10 bases between. There are 13 residues in the CDR3. The CDR3 loop reads CASSLGGGYEQYF. As DNA, the CDR3 is TGCGCCAGCAGCTTAGGGGGTGGATACGAGCAGTACTTC.

This chain uses TRBV5-4 with TRBJ1-4; 9 bases agree with TRBD1. Trimming cost V 4 bases and J 10 bases; bases outside gene matches: 11. The CDR3 spans 15 residues. Germline loops: CDR1 SGHNT, CDR2 YYREEE (reference sequence). DNA for the CDR3: TGTGCCAGCAGCCTCGGGGACAGGGCCGGACGAAAACTGTTTTTT. It encodes CASSLGDRAGRKLFF.

CDR3 amino acids: CAISELEARGYNSPLHF. CDR3 DNA sequence: TGTGCCATCAGTGAGTTAGAGGCCAGGGGGTATAATTCACCCCTCCACTTT. The chain combines TRBV10-3 with TRBJ1-6, with TRBD1 matching 7 bases. Germline-derived CDR1 and CDR2 are ENHRY and SYGVKD. The CDR3 is 17 residues long. V lost 1 base, J lost 4 bases, and 7 bases stayed unmatched.

The chain is built from TRBV7-2 and TRBJ2-3, with 9 bases that match TRBD2. With V trimmed by 0 bases and J by 5 bases, 9 bases remained unmatched. The CDR3 length is 17 residues. Looked up from germline, CDR1 is SGHTA and CDR2 is FQGNSA. Written as DNA, the CDR3 is TGTGCCAGCAGCTTAGCGCGGGGCGGGGGGGCCCAAGATACGCAGTATTTT. It codes for CASSLARGGGAQDTQYF. Drawing the rest from reference TRBV7-2 and TRBJ2-3, the complete variable domain is GAGVSQSPSNKVTEKGKDVELRCDPISGHTALYWYRQSLGQGLEFLIYFQGNSAPDKSGLPSDRFSAERTGGSVSTLTIQRTQQEDSAVYLCASSLARGGGAQDTQYFGPGTRLTVL.

This chain uses TRBV7-9 with TRBJ1-1; 9 bases map to TRBD1. V trimming: 5 bases; J trimming: 4 bases; junction bases outside the gene matches: 14. There are 17 residues in the CDR3. Germline CDR1 SEHNR, CDR2 FQNEAQ (reference sequence). The CDR3 protein is CASSPWRPGQGSTEAFF. In nucleotides, the CDR3 is TGTGCCAGCAGCCCGTGGAGACCGGGACAGGGCAGCACTGAAGCTTTCTTT.

This chain connects TRBV5-4 to TRBJ2-1, with no clear D. Deletions cut 6 bases from V and 1 base from J, with 14 bases between. The V gene's germline CDR1 is SGHNT and CDR2 YYREEE (reference sequence). The CDR3 is 15 residues long. DNA of the CDR3: TGTGCCAGCATCCAGTCGCCGTGGTCCTACAATGAGCAGTTCTTC. Residues: CASIQSPWSYNEQFF.

This chain links TRBV6-6 with TRBJ2-7, with TRBD1 matching 7 bases. Germline V CDR1 and CDR2: MNHNY, SVGAGI (reference sequence). J was trimmed by 7 bases and V by 4 bases; bases with no gene match: 13. The CDR3 is 15 residues long. CDR3 in amino acids: CASSWRRGPGDEQYF. The CDR3 coding sequence is TGTGCCAGCAGTTGGAGAAGGGGGCCCGGGGATGAGCAGTACTTC.

This clone showed up just once. V usage is TRBV30 and J usage is TRBJ2-3; 8 positions agree with TRBD1. The CDR3 is 13 residues long. The germline CDR1 and CDR2 sequences are GTSNPN and SVGIG (reference sequence). The V and J ends lost 0 bases and 4 bases, in that order; junction bases with no gene match: 0. CDR3 amino acids: CAWSVQGADTQYF. DNA of the CDR3: TGTGCCTGGAGTGTACAGGGGGCAGATACGCAGTATTTT.

J is TRBJ2-3 and V is TRBV9; TRBD2 agrees at 9 bases. The CDR3 is 15 amino acids. Germline V gene data show CDR1 as SGDLS and CDR2 as YYNGEE. The V gene end was trimmed by 2 bases and the J gene end by 1 base; junction bases not matched to a gene: 2. CDR3 protein: CASSVASGGTDTQYF. The CDR3 DNA sequence: TGTGCCAGCAGCGTGGCTAGCGGGGGCACAGATACGCAGTATTTT. Filled out from reference TRBV9 and TRBJ2-3, the complete variable domain reads DSGVTQTPKHLITATGQRVTLRCSPRSGDLSVYWYQQSLDQGLQFLIQYYNGEERAKGNILERFSAQQFPDLHSELNLSSLELGDSALYFCASSVASGGTDTQYFGPGTRLTVL.

The chain uses TRBV6-5 and TRBJ1-2, with TRBD1 matching 9 bases. V was pared by 2 bases and J by 5 bases, with 3 bases of the junction left unmatched. Looked up from germline, CDR1 is MNHEY and CDR2 is SVGAGI. This CDR3 has 14 residues. CDR3 loop: CASSYTGQGYGYTF. DNA for the CDR3: TGTGCCAGCAGTTACACGGGACAGGGTTATGGCTACACCTTC.

This clone occurred once. The chain's CDR3 is CASSQVGQGDEQYF. In nucleotides, the CDR3 is TGTGCCAGCAGCCAAGTCGGACAGGGGGACGAGCAGTACTTC. The V gene is TRBV4-2, the J gene TRBJ2-7; 10 nucleotides line up with TRBD1. The CDR3 runs 14 residues. V lost 1 base and J lost 5; bases outside the gene matches: 2. Germline CDR1 LGHNA, CDR2 YNFKEQ.

The rearrangement uses TRBV9 and TRBJ1-2; tentative D call: TRBD1 (5 bases). This CDR3 region has 14 residues. Trimming cost V 0 bases and J 6 bases, with 12 bases left between them. The V gene's germline CDR1 is SGDLS and CDR2 YYNGEE. The CDR3, as DNA: TGTGCCAGCAGCGTAGGGGGGGAGGAGAATGGCTACACCTTC. Amino acid sequence: CASSVGGEENGYTF.

The chain recombines TRBV6-4 with TRBJ1-6, with a tentative D call TRBD1 (5 bases). The CDR3 contains 16 residues. V was pared by 2 bases and J by 5 bases, with 13 bases between. Germline V gene lookup returns CDR1 MRHNA and CDR2 SNTAGT. CDR3 sequence (DNA): TGTGCCAGCAGTGACCTGTCGGGGGGGAATAATTCACCCCTCCACTTT. The encoded protein is CASSDLSGGNNSPLHF.

This rearrangement joins TRBV6-5 to TRBJ2-7, with D maybe TRBD2 (5 bases). The CDR3 runs to 16 residues. Trimming took 2 bases from V and 2 from J, leaving 16 bases between them. CDR1 MNHEY and CDR2 SVGAGI come from the germline V gene. The CDR3 nucleotides are TGTGCCAGCAGTTACCTCGAATTAGGACTGCCCTACGAGCAGTACTTC. Translating gives CASSYLELGLPYEQYF.

The J gene is TRBJ2-4, the V gene TRBV9; 10 bases are a match to TRBD2. CDR1 is SGDLS, CDR2 YYNGEE, per germline. V dropped 4 bases and J dropped 3; count of bases not matched to a gene: 10. The CDR3 length is 17 residues. This CDR3 is CASSHRGSGGDKNIQYF. CDR3 DNA sequence: TGTGCCAGCAGCCACCGAGGGAGCGGGGGGGACAAAAACATTCAGTACTTC.

The chain joins TRBV7-3 to TRBJ1-2; a weak D match, TRBD1 (6 bases). Germline V gene sequence: CDR1 SGHTA, CDR2 FQGTGA. V gave up 3 bases and J gave up 7 bases, with 15 bases separating them. The CDR3 contains 14 residues. CDR3 in DNA: TGTGCCAGCAGCTTGGGTGGGGGGGGCATTGGCTACACCTTC. Translated, it gives CASSLGGGGIGYTF.

The chain is built from TRBV19 and TRBJ1-1, with 7 positions matching TRBD1. Germline CDR1 LNHDA, CDR2 SQIVND (reference sequence). The CDR3 is 14 residues long. Trimming took 5 bases from V and 1 from J; bases not matched to a gene: 4. The CDR3 region is CASSPGTANTEAFF. CDR3 nucleotides: TGTGCCAGTAGTCCCGGGACAGCGAACACTGAAGCTTTCTTT.